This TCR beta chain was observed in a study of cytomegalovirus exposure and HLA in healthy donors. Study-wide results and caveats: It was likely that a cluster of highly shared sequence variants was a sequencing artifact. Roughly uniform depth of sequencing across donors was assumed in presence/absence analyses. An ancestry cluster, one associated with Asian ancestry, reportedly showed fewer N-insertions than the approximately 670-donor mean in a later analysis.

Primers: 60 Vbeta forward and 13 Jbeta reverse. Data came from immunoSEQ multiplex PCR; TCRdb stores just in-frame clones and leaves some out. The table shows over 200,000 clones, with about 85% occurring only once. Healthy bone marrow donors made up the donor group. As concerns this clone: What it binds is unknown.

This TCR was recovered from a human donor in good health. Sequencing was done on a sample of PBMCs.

The CDR3 DNA reads TGTGCCAGCAGCTCAAACGCCGGGACAGGGGGATACGAGCAGTACTTC. It translates to CASSSNAGTGGYEQYF. The rearrangement joins TRBV11-1 to TRBJ2-7, with 11 bases identical to TRBD1. After removal of 4 bases from V and 4 bases from J, the junction contained 9 bases not matched to a gene. CDR3 size: 16 residues. Germline CDR1 and CDR2: SGHAT and FQDESV (reference sequence).